The 28 T cell receptor beta chains listed next were all sequenced from one sample in a study of T cells after yellow fever vaccination. Using its own MiXCR run on the 5' RACE reads, TCRdb lists one record per CDR3 protein. This table has 450,000 to 650,000 distinct CDR3 sequences, roughly 13% appearing once. The starting material was PBMCs, obtained on the day of the yellow fever booster vaccination. The receptors shown here come from a young man who received the YFV17D yellow fever vaccine.

This chain connects TRBV6-5 to TRBJ2-1, with TRBD2 matching 8 bases. The CDR3 is made up of 16 amino acids. CDR1 is MNHEY and CDR2 is SVGAGI in the germline V gene. With V trimmed by 2 bases and J by 9 bases, 12 bases remained unmatched. CDR3 DNA sequence: TGTGCCAGCAGTTACGCACCCGGGACTAGGTCGCCTGAGCAGTTCTTC. Its translation: CASSYAPGTRSPEQFF.

The genes are TRBV18 and TRBJ2-3; D is undetermined. Germline CDR1 reads KGHSH; CDR2 reads LQKENI. Trimming cost V 0 bases and J 3 bases, with 10 bases left between them. The CDR3 loop spans 15 amino acids. The CDR3 coding sequence is TGTGCCAGCTCACCACCGTTCCCCCCGACAGATACGCAGTATTTT. Protein product: CASSPPFPPTDTQYF.

Comments on this clonotype: This could be a read error, since a much larger clone is one nucleotide away. V is TRBV14 and J is TRBJ2-5; D is uncertain. There are 12 residues in the CDR3. Germline CDR1 and CDR2: SGHDN and FVKESK. The V end was cut by 2 bases, the J end by 3 bases, with 4 bases between. DNA of the CDR3: TGTGCCAGCAGCCAATTTAAAGAGACCCAGTACTTC. It yields the protein CASSQFKETQYF.

This clonotype was observed at least ten times. The rearrangement uses TRBV7-8 and TRBJ2-7, with no clear D. The CDR3 has 12 residues. CDR1 and CDR2 from the germline V gene are SGHVS and FQNEAQ. V was trimmed by 2 bases and J by 2 bases, leaving 4 bases between them. The CDR3 region is CASSLSAYEQYF. CDR3 nucleotides: TGTGCCAGCAGCTTATCAGCCTACGAGCAGTACTTC.

V gene TRBV4-3 combines with J gene TRBJ2-7; D unclear. V shed 1 base and J shed 1 base, with 14 bases lying between them. From germline, CDR1 is LGHNA and CDR2 YSLEER. The CDR3 has 16 amino acids. CDR3 bases: TGCGCCAGCAGCCAAGGGGAATGGGCTACTTCCTACGAGCAGTACTTC. Translated, it gives CASSQGEWATSYEQYF.

This clonotype has a count of ten or more. The genes are TRBV10-2 and TRBJ2-3; D gene ambiguous. CDR3 length: 15 residues. Germline lookup yields CDR1 WSHSY and CDR2 SAAADI. V lost 0 bases and J lost 4, with 11 bases in between. In DNA form, the CDR3 reads TGCGCCAGCAGTGAGTCGATCAGTTCTTCAGATACGCAGTATTTT. Its translation is CASSESISSSDTQYF.

This chain connects TRBV20-1 to TRBJ2-3; maybe TRBD1 (5 bases). CDR1 is DFQATT, CDR2 SNEGSKA, per germline (reference sequence). The CDR3 is made up of 13 amino acids. V gave up 5 bases and J gave up 2 bases, with 11 bases separating them. The CDR3 sequence: CSASPGYTDTQYF. CDR3 in DNA: TGCAGTGCTTCCCCAGGGTACACAGATACGCAGTATTTT.

The rearrangement joins TRBV6-2 or TRBV6-3 to TRBJ2-7; D is uncertain. This CDR3 has 15 amino acids. The V and J ends lost 6 bases and 0 bases respectively, with 15 bases between them. Looked up from germline, CDR1 is MNHEY and CDR2 is SVGEGT. CDR3 sequence (DNA): TGTGCCAGCAGCACCCCCGGCAGAACCTCCTACGAGCAGTACTTC. Its translation is CASSTPGRTSYEQYF.

The V gene is TRBV30, the J gene TRBJ2-3; D ambiguous. This CDR3 is built from 11 residues. V dropped 0 bases and J dropped 4 bases, with 2 bases sitting between them. In germline, CDR1 is GTSNPN, CDR2 SVGIG (reference sequence). DNA for the CDR3: TGTGCCTGGAGTGTCCCAGATACGCAGTATTTT. It is translated as CAWSVPDTQYF.

This chain joins TRBV5-1 and TRBJ2-7; TRBD2 agrees at 8 bases. This CDR3 spans 15 amino acids. CDR1 is SGHRS, CDR2 YFSETQ, per germline. V shed 0 bases, J shed 2 bases, and the junction held 4 bases outside the gene matches. The CDR3 DNA follows: TGCGCCAGCAGCTTGGTCGGGACTAGTCCCTACGAGCAGTACTTC. It is translated as CASSLVGTSPYEQYF.

The chain carries TRBV29-1 and TRBJ1-4; D is unclear. Germline loops: CDR1 SQVTM, CDR2 ANQGSEA. Trimming removed 7 bases at V and 3 bases at J, with 9 bases between. The CDR3 covers 12 residues. In nucleotides, the CDR3 is TGCAGCGCCAACTTAGCTAATGAAAAACTGTTTTTT. This encodes CSANLANEKLFF.

The V gene is TRBV3-1, the J gene TRBJ1-2; D is uncertain. Germline loops: CDR1 LGHDT, CDR2 YNNKEL (reference sequence). Trimming took off 2 bases at V and 9 bases at J, with 13 bases between the two ends. CDR3 size: 13 residues. CDR3 nucleotide sequence: TGTGCCAGCAGCCAATCTGAGCTATTGCGCTACACCTTC. Translating it yields CASSQSELLRYTF.

This clonotype was seen repeatedly, ten times or more. The chain is built from TRBV5-4 and TRBJ2-1; the D is unclear. V lost 1 base to trimming and J lost 6 bases, with 11 bases between them. The CDR3 is 14 amino acids. In germline, CDR1 is SGHNT, CDR2 YYREEE (reference sequence). The CDR3 sequence: CASSLLGPFNEQFF. CDR3 DNA sequence: TGTGCCAGCAGCTTGCTGGGTCCGTTCAATGAGCAGTTCTTC.

This clonotype occurred a few times. V is TRBV5-4 and J is TRBJ2-1; 8 positions match TRBD2. The germline gives CDR1 SGHNT, CDR2 YYREEE (reference sequence). V dropped 4 bases and J dropped 3; count of bases not matched to a gene: 9. This CDR3 comprises 16 residues. CDR3 region: CASSPGGTGFYNEQFF. The DNA for the CDR3 is TGTGCCAGCAGCCCGGGGGGGACGGGGTTCTACAATGAGCAGTTCTTC.

The chain has TRBV24-1 and TRBJ2-5; no clear D gene. Per germline, CDR1 KGHDR and CDR2 SFDVKD. This CDR3 comprises 13 residues. V shed 5 bases and J shed 0 bases, with 6 bases lying between them. The CDR3 DNA reads as TGTGCCACCAGTGGTACAGACCAAGAGACCCAGTACTTC. This codes for CATSGTDQETQYF.

The DNA for the CDR3 is TGCAGTGCTAGGTTAGCGGGGTTATACAATGAGCAGTTCTTC. This gives the protein CSARLAGLYNEQFF. The chain joins TRBV20-1 to TRBJ2-1; 8 bases are a match to TRBD2. The CDR3 contains 14 residues. Germline V CDR1 and CDR2: DFQATT, SNEGSKA (reference sequence). V shed 3 bases and J 4 bases; nucleotides not matched to a gene: 5.

This CDR3 reads CASSLPGPWGEQYF. Written as DNA, the CDR3 is TGTGCCAGCAGTCTCCCCGGTCCCTGGGGCGAGCAGTACTTC. The chain combines TRBV28 with TRBJ2-7; D is undetermined. This CDR3 spans 14 amino acids. Per the germline V gene, CDR1 is MDHEN and CDR2 is SYDVKM. V lost 5 bases to trimming and J lost 6 bases, with 17 bases between them.

The chain links TRBV7-2 to TRBJ2-3; tentatively, D is TRBD2 (5 bases). Trimming removed 6 bases at V and 0 bases at J, with 7 bases between. The length of the CDR3 is 13 residues. CDR1 SGHTA and CDR2 FQGNSA come from the germline V gene. CDR3 sequence reads: CASREASTDTQYF. In DNA, the CDR3 is TGTGCCAGCAGGGAGGCTAGCACAGATACGCAGTATTTT.

The V and J genes are TRBV10-3 and TRBJ1-4, with TRBD1 identical over 9 bases. This CDR3 spans 14 amino acids. Germline V gene lookup returns CDR1 ENHRY and CDR2 SYGVKD. After removal of 4 bases from V and 8 bases from J, the junction contained 5 bases not matched to a gene. The CDR3 region has the DNA TGTGCCATCAGTGGGCCGGACAGGGGCGAAAAACTGTTTTTT. Protein: CAISGPDRGEKLFF.

The chain employs TRBV25-1 and TRBJ2-5; 7 bases fit TRBD1. Germline V gene sequence: CDR1 MGHDK, CDR2 SYGVNS. V lost 6 bases and J lost 2; bases outside the gene matches: 12. This CDR3 is 16 amino acids long. The CDR3 DNA follows: TGTGCCAGCAGGGATCTCCGGGACAGTGTACAAGAGACCCAGTACTTC. Translated: CASRDLRDSVQETQYF.

The chain links TRBV4-2 to TRBJ2-7; 8 nucleotides agree with TRBD2. The V and J ends lost 0 bases and 3 bases, in that order; junction bases with no gene match: 4. Per germline, CDR1 LGHNA and CDR2 YNFKEQ. The CDR3 loop spans 15 amino acids. Written as DNA, the CDR3 is TGTGCCAGCAGCCAAGATGCGAGCGGGAGCTACGAGCAGTACTTC. Its protein is CASSQDASGSYEQYF.

This chain links TRBV21-1 with TRBJ2-5; the table's TRBD2 call for D was not verified on the DNA. TRBV21-1 is described as a pseudogene. The CDR3 covers 18 residues. CDR3: CASSNPAVQIRMWETQYF. The CDR3 DNA reads as TGTGCCAGCAGCAATCCCGCAGTCCAAATTCGTATGTGGGAGACCCAGTACTTC.

This clonotype was counted a few times. The chain is built from TRBV12-3 or TRBV12-4 and TRBJ2-3; 7 bases map to TRBD2. The CDR3 length is 19 residues. The junction had 14 bases not matched to a gene; V was cut back by 0 bases and J by 2 bases. CDR3 nucleotide sequence: TGTGCCAGCAGTTTAGCGGGAGGGGAGGGGACGGGGGACACAGATACGCAGTATTTT. Its translation is CASSLAGGEGTGDTDTQYF.

This clonotype occurred a few times. The V call is TRBV20-1, the J call TRBJ2-7; D might be TRBD1 (6 bases). The CDR3 extends over 14 amino acids. Germline V gene lookup returns CDR1 DFQATT and CDR2 SNEGSKA (reference sequence). Trimming stripped 4 bases from V and 0 bases from J, with 13 bases between. Written as DNA, the CDR3 is TGCAGTGCTAACCGCAGGGGAACCTCCTACGAGCAGTACTTC. Translated: CSANRRGTSYEQYF.

This clonotype came up many times. The V and J genes are TRBV2 and TRBJ1-2; 8 nucleotides match TRBD1. Germline trimming cut 5 bases from V and 1 base from J; bases unmatched to any gene: 6. The CDR3 spans 15 residues. Germline-derived CDR1 and CDR2 are SNHLY and FYNNEI. The CDR3 sequence: CASSPRDRLNYGYTF. CDR3 nucleotides: TGTGCCAGCAGTCCCCGGGACAGGCTTAACTATGGCTACACCTTC.

This chain's CDR3 is CSVEEVGQDYEQYF. The CDR3 DNA reads TGCAGCGTTGAAGAAGTGGGACAGGACTACGAGCAGTACTTC. The chain carries TRBV29-1 and TRBJ2-7; 8 bases match TRBD1. The CDR3 loop spans 14 amino acids. Germline V gives CDR1 SQVTM, CDR2 ANQGSEA. V shed 0 bases and J 3 bases; nucleotides not matched to a gene: 4.

The chain has TRBV18 and TRBJ2-3; D is ambiguous. CDR3 length: 14 residues. The germline gives CDR1 KGHSH, CDR2 LQKENI. V lost 3 bases and J 2 bases, leaving 9 bases between the germline ends. As DNA, the CDR3 is TGTGCCAGCTCACCTCAGGACCCCACAGATACGCAGTATTTT. Its translation: CASSPQDPTDTQYF.

This clonotype was seen a few times. The chain is built from TRBV28 and TRBJ1-2, with 9 bases identical to TRBD1. J gave up 4 bases and V 4 bases, and 7 bases lay outside the gene matches. Per the germline V gene, CDR1 is MDHEN and CDR2 is SYDVKM. This CDR3 is built from 15 residues. The chain's CDR3 is CASSSGSGQGYGYTF. The CDR3 coding sequence is TGTGCCAGCAGTTCCGGCTCGGGACAGGGCTATGGCTACACCTTC.